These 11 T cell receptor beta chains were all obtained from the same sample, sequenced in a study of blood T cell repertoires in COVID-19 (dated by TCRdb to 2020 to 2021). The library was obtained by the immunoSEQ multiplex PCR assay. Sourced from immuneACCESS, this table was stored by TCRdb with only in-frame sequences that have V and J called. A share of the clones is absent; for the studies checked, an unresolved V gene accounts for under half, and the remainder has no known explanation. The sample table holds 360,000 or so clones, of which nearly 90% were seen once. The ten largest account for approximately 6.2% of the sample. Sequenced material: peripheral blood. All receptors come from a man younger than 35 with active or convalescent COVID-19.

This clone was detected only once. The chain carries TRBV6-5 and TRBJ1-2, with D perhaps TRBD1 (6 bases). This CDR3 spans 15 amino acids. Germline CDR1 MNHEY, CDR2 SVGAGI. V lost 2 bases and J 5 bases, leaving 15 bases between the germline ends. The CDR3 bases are TGTGCCAGCAGTTACAATCCGGGGGGCTCTTATGGCTACACCTTC. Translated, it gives CASSYNPGGSYGYTF.

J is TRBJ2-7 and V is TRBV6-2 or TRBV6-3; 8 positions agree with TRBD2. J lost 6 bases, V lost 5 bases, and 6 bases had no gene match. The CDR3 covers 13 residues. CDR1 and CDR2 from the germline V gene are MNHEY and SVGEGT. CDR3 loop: CASSAGTRGEQYF. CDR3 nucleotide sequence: TGTGCCAGCAGTGCCGGGACTAGAGGCGAGCAGTACTTC.

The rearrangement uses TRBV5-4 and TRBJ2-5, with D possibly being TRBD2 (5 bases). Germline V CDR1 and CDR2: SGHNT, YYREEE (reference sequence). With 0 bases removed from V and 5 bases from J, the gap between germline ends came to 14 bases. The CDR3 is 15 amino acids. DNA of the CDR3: TGTGCCAGCAGCTTGGGCTCGCTGGGCGGGGAGACCCAGTACTTC. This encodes CASSLGSLGGETQYF. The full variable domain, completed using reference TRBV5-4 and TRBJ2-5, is ETGVTQSPTHLIKTRGQQVTLRCSSQSGHNTVSWYQQALGQGPQFIFQYYREEENGRGNFPPRFSGLQFPNYSSELNVNALELDDSALYLCASSLGSLGGETQYFGPGTRLLVL.

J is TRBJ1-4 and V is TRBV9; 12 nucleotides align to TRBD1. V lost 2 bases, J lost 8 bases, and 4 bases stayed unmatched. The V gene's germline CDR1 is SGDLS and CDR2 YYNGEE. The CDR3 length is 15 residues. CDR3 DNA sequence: TGTGCCAGCAGCGTCGGGACAGGGGGCGTAGAAAAACTGTTTTTT. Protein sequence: CASSVGTGGVEKLFF.

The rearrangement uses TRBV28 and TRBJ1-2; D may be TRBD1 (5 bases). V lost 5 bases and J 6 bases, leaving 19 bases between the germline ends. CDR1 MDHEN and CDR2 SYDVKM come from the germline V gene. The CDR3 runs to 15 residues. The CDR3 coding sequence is TGTGCCAGCAGTCCCTTGCGGGGGGGAACGGATGGCTACACCTTC. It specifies CASSPLRGGTDGYTF.

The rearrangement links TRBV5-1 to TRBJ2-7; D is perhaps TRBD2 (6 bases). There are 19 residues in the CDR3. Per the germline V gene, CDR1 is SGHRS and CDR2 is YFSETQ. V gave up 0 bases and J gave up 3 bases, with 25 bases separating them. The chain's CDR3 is CASSLVGPRDSTRSYEQYF. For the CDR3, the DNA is TGCGCCAGCAGCTTGGTGGGACCCCGGGACTCTACTCGAAGCTACGAGCAGTACTTC. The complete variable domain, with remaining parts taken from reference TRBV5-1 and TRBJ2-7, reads KAGVTQTPRYLIKTRGQQVTLSCSPISGHRSVSWYQQTPGQGLQFLFEYFSETQRNKGNFPGRFSGRQFSNSRSEMNVSTLELGDSALYLCASSLVGPRDSTRSYEQYFGPGTRLTVT.

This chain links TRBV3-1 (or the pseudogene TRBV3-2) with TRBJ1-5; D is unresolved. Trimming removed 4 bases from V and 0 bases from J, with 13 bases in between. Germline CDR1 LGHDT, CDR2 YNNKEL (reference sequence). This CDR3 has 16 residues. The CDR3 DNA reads TGTGCCAGCAGCCCACAATCCGGGAATAGCAATCAGCCCCAGCATTTT. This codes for CASSPQSGNSNQPQHF.

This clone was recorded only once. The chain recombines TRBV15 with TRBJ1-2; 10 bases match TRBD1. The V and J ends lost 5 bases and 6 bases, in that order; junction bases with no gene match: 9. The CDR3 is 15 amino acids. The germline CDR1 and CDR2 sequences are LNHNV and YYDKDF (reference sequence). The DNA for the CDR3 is TGTGCCACCAGCGTGCGGGACAGGGGTTTCCATGGCTACACCTTC. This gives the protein CATSVRDRGFHGYTF.

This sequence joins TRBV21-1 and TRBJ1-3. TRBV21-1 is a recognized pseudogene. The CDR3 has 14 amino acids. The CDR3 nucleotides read TGTGCCAGCAGCAAAGGGGACTGTCGAAACACCATATATTTT. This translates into CASSKGDCRNTIYF.

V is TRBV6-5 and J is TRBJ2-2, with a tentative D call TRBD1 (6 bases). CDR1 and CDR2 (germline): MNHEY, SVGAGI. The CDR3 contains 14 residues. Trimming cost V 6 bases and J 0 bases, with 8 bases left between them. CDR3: CASRGQTNTGELFF. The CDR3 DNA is TGTGCCAGCAGAGGACAGACGAACACCGGGGAGCTGTTTTTT.

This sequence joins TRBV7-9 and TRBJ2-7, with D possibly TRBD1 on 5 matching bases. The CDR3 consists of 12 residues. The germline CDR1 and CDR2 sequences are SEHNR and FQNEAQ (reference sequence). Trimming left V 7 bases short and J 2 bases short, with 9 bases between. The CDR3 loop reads CASKGQTYEQYF. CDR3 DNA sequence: TGTGCCAGCAAGGGGCAGACCTACGAGCAGTACTTC.